Listed below are T cell receptor beta chains from one sample, sequenced in a study of cytomegalovirus exposure and HLA in healthy donors. Only in-frame clones appear in the TCRdb table, and some are missing; sequencing was by immunoSEQ multiplex PCR. The top ten hold more than 1.3% of the sample, which has a few hundred thousand clones, around 83% seen once. The sample comprised PBMCs. The source of these receptors is a girl under 18 in good health and CMV-seronegative. Both conserved end residues are part of each CDR3.

V gene	J gene	CDR3 protein
TRBV7-9	TRBJ2-7	CASSPRTGTYEQYF
TRBV28	TRBJ2-3	CASFEGTDTQYF
TRBV5-8	TRBJ1-4	CASSLGIQGLREKLFF
TRBV4-3	TRBJ1-3	CASSQARGDSGNTIYF
TRBV28	TRBJ2-1	CASSQLGQGANEQFF
TRBV6-5	TRBJ2-1	CASSYSDSSYNEQFF
TRBV27	TRBJ1-1	CASTRQGTMNTEAFF
TRBV5-1	TRBJ2-6	CASSPIGHAGANVLTF
TRBV19	TRBJ1-1	CASITYGEAFF
TRBV19	TRBJ1-5	CASSMTQVQPQHF
TRBV5-8	TRBJ2-1	CASSAHRDRGGDEQFF
TRBV7-3	TRBJ2-3	CASSLFGRREGHGGSTDTQYF
TRBV6-5	TRBJ1-5	CASSPQGAQPQHF
TRBV5-1	TRBJ1-1	CASSLGRGTDTEAFF
TRBV4-2	TRBJ2-1	CASSQRNGGGSLYEQFF
TRBV5-1	TRBJ2-3	CASSFTGGIADTQYF
TRBV7-2	TRBJ1-1	CASSSGLQGYAQAFF
TRBV15	TRBJ1-1	CATSRGVTGGNTEAFF
TRBV9	TRBJ1-2	CASSVDGRGKDYGYTF
TRBV2	TRBJ1-1	CASSDFGGTTEAFF
TRBV2	TRBJ2-1	CASSEIAGGRSEQFF
TRBV6-6	TRBJ1-1	CASRPVGGANTEAFF
TRBV5-1	TRBJ1-2	CASSLGGGNGYTF
TRBV7-2	TRBJ2-1	CASAQGGGRNEQFF
TRBV6-5	TRBJ1-3	CASTRSGNTIYF
TRBV7-7	TRBJ2-3	CASSPGTGRGDTQYF
TRBV15	TRBJ2-6	CATSPDYNGANVLTF
TRBV9	TRBJ2-1	CASSVGLTPSYNEQFF
TRBV23-1	TRBJ2-7	CASSALGQWSCEQYF
TRBV11-2	TRBJ2-5	CASSWDRGETQYF
TRBV5-1	TRBJ2-3	CASSLQSGRTDTQYF
TRBV2	TRBJ2-5	CASREDSLQETQYF
TRBV25-1	TRBJ2-4	CASSATGGDIQYF
TRBV6-5	TRBJ1-2	CASSYGARVREYGYTF
TRBV9	TRBJ2-1	CASSVEGGAGWNEQFF
TRBV2	TRBJ2-7	CASGLTGSSYEQYF
TRBV19	TRBJ2-7	CASSPTTTGFPEQYF
TRBV5-1	TRBJ2-1	CASSAGGPNEQFF
TRBV15	TRBJ2-1	CATSTGVSAEYNEQFF
TRBV19	TRBJ2-1	CASRGRGIYNEQFF
TRBV28	TRBJ1-2	CASSSPRVPGYTF
TRBV7-7	TRBJ2-1	CASSSGGAYEQFF
TRBV5-5	TRBJ1-2	CASSFLPQEPGVGYTF
TRBV11-2	TRBJ2-7	CASSQVSGGSFSSYEQYF
TRBV6-1	TRBJ1-1	CASTPTESTEAFF
TRBV5-5	TRBJ1-5	CASSLGPNQPQHF